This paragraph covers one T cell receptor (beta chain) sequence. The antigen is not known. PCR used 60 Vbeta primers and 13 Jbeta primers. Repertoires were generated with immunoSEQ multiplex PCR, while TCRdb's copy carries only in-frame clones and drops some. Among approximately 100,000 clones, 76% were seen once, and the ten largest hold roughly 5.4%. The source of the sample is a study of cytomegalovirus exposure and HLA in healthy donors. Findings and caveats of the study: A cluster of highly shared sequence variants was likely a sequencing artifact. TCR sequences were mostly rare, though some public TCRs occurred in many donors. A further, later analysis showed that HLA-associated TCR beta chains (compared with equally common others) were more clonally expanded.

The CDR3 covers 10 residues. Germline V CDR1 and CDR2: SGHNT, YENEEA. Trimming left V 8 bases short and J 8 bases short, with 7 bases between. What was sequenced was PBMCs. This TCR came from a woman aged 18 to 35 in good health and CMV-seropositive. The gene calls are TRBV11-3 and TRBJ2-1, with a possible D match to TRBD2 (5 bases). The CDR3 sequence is CASGSYEQFF. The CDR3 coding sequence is TGTGCCAGCGGGAGTTATGAGCAGTTCTTC.